Each of the 23 T cell receptor beta chains below was sequenced from the same sample in a study of PD-1 blockade in classical Hodgkin lymphoma. Only in-frame clones appear in the TCRdb table, and some are missing; sequencing was by immunoSEQ multiplex PCR. The sample carries around 9,600 clones, around 74% recorded once. Time point: cycle 4 day 1 (C4D1), after 5 to 7 weeks of nivolumab. All patients relapsed after autologous stem cell transplantation, and brentuximab vedotin exposure varied. By magnetic negative selection, CD4+ T cells were purified from thawed PBMCs. The specimen comprised CD4+ T cells from blood, sampled before the fourth cycle of nivolumab. Receptors were obtained from a human donor with classical Hodgkin lymphoma.

The chain is built from TRBV7-7 and TRBJ2-3; no clear D. The ends were cut back, 7 bases at V and 4 bases at J, with 21 bases in the middle. The CDR3 length is 16 residues. CDR1 is SSHAT and CDR2 is FNYEAQ in the germline V gene (reference sequence). CDR3 sequence: CASNHPRWRRADTQYF. The CDR3 nucleotides are TGTGCCAGCAACCATCCCCGATGGCGACGGGCAGATACGCAGTATTTT. Using reference TRBV7-7 and TRBJ2-3 for the parts outside the CDR3, the full variable domain is GAGVSQSPRYKVTKRGQDVTLRCDPISSHATLYWYQQALGQGPEFLTYFNYEAQPDKSGLPSDRFSAERPEGSISTLTIQRTEQRDSAMYRCASNHPRWRRADTQYFGPGTRLTVL.

This clone showed up just a few times. CDR3 nucleotides: TGTGCCAGCAGTGGGGACAGGGGAGGGAATCAGCCCCAGCATTTT. This codes for CASSGDRGGNQPQHF. The chain carries TRBV2 and TRBJ1-5; 10 bases map to TRBD1. Per the germline V gene, CDR1 is SNHLY and CDR2 is FYNNEI. With V trimmed by 4 bases and J by 4 bases, 4 bases remained unmatched. This CDR3 has 15 amino acids. Full variable domain (outside the CDR3, taken from reference TRBV2 and TRBJ1-5): EPEVTQTPSHQVTQMGQEVILRCVPISNHLYFYWYRQILGQKVEFLVSFYNNEISEKSEIFDDQFSVERPDGSNFTLKIRSTKLEDSAMYFCASSGDRGGNQPQHFGDGTRLSIL.

The chain uses TRBV28 and TRBJ1-2; TRBD1 matches 8 bases. The CDR3 totals 16 residues. V lost 2 bases, J lost 6 bases, and 11 bases stayed unmatched. CDR1 MDHEN and CDR2 SYDVKM come from the germline V gene. The CDR3 region has the DNA TGTGCCAGCAGTTTAGGCGGGACAGGTCTCCTTAATGGCTACACCTTC. This sequence encodes CASSLGGTGLLNGYTF.

This clone was counted only a few times. The chain joins TRBV7-9 to TRBJ1-5; unclear D gene. V was clipped by 5 bases and J by 0 bases, with 11 bases between them. The V gene's germline CDR1 is SEHNR and CDR2 FQNEAQ (reference sequence). This CDR3 contains 15 residues. In DNA, the CDR3 is TGTGCCAGCAGCCCAAAGAGTTATAGCAATCAGCCCCAGCATTTT. It translates to CASSPKSYSNQPQHF.

The chain combines TRBV15 with TRBJ2-4, with TRBD2 matching over 9 bases. CDR1 and CDR2 from the germline V gene are LNHNV and YYDKDF (reference sequence). The CDR3 is 15 residues long. V shed 3 bases and J 7 bases; nucleotides not matched to a gene: 7. DNA of the CDR3: TGTGCCACCAGCAGGGATCCTAGCGGGGTGAACATTCAGTACTTC. Protein product: CATSRDPSGVNIQYF.

V and J are TRBV10-2 and TRBJ1-6; no clear D gene. V was trimmed by 7 bases and J by 2 bases, leaving 9 bases between them. The germline CDR1 and CDR2 sequences are WSHSY and SAAADI. This CDR3 is built from 14 residues. CDR3 DNA: TGCGCCAGCACCAGGTCCCCCTATAATTCACCCCTCCACTTT. This gives the protein CASTRSPYNSPLHF.

The chain employs TRBV11-3 and TRBJ1-1; perhaps TRBD1 as D (6 bases). The CDR3 loop spans 17 amino acids. From germline, CDR1 is SGHNT and CDR2 YENEEA. V dropped 5 bases and J dropped 3 bases, with 22 bases sitting between them. The CDR3 nucleotides read TGTGCCAGCAGCCCTCGGACAGCCCAGATCTGGTACACTGAAGCTTTCTTT. Amino acid sequence: CASSPRTAQIWYTEAFF. Together with reference TRBV11-3 and TRBJ1-1, the CDR3 gives the full variable domain: EAGVVQSPRYKIIEKKQPVAFWCNPISGHNTLYWYLQNLGQGPELLIRYENEEAVDDSQLPKDRFSAERLKGVDSTLKIQPAELGDSAVYLCASSPRTAQIWYTEAFFGQGTRLTVV.

In this sample, this clone turned up once. The V gene is TRBV29-1, the J gene TRBJ2-3; 10 bases map to TRBD2. Germline V lookup: CDR1 SQVTM, CDR2 ANQGSEA. This CDR3 comprises 14 residues. V shed 2 bases and J 5 bases; nucleotides not matched to a gene: 4. The CDR3 region has the DNA TGCAGCGTTGAACTAGCGGGGGTGGGAGATACGCAGTATTTT. Translating it yields CSVELAGVGDTQYF.

This rearrangement joins TRBV5-4 to TRBJ1-4; D is possibly TRBD1 (5 bases). V lost 4 bases and J 0 bases, leaving 13 bases between the germline ends. The V gene's germline CDR1 is SGHNT and CDR2 YYREEE (reference sequence). This CDR3 region has 16 residues. The CDR3 DNA sequence: TGTGCCAGCAGCCATGGGGCAGTTGCAACTAATGAAAAACTGTTTTTT. Translating it yields CASSHGAVATNEKLFF.

The V gene is TRBV2, the J gene TRBJ1-5, with 11 positions matching TRBD1. The CDR3 extends over 15 amino acids. Trimming at V came to 3 bases and at J to 6 bases, leaving 4 bases not matched to a gene. CDR1 and CDR2 from the germline V gene are SNHLY and FYNNEI. CDR3 nucleotide sequence: TGTGCCAGCAGTGATCGGACAGGGGGCGGTCAGCCCCAGCATTTT. Protein sequence: CASSDRTGGGQPQHF. Filled out from reference TRBV2 and TRBJ1-5, the complete variable domain reads EPEVTQTPSHQVTQMGQEVILRCVPISNHLYFYWYRQILGQKVEFLVSFYNNEISEKSEIFDDQFSVERPDGSNFTLKIRSTKLEDSAMYFCASSDRTGGGQPQHFGDGTRLSIL.

This chain links TRBV7-6 with TRBJ1-2; TRBD1 matches at 7 bases. V was clipped by 5 bases and J by 0 bases; unmatched bases: 6. The V gene's germline CDR1 is SGHVS and CDR2 FNYEAQ. CDR3 length equals 15 residues. The CDR3 region is CASSLYRGANYGYTF. CDR3 DNA sequence: TGTGCCAGCAGCCTTTACAGGGGCGCTAACTATGGCTACACCTTC.

This clone was recorded only once. V gene TRBV2 combines with J gene TRBJ1-1, with D uncertain. The CDR3 contains 12 residues. Germline V gene sequence: CDR1 SNHLY, CDR2 FYNNEI. V was shortened by 6 bases and J by 4 bases, with 9 bases between the two germline ends. The CDR3 here is CASRQSGTEAFF. CDR3 sequence (DNA): TGTGCCAGCAGGCAGTCGGGCACTGAAGCTTTCTTT.

This clone came up a few times. CDR3 coding DNA: TGTGCCAGCAGTGAAGACTATTCACCCCTCCACTTT. Residues: CASSEDYSPLHF. The chain carries TRBV2 and TRBJ1-6; D call uncertain. This CDR3 has 12 residues. Germline V CDR1 and CDR2: SNHLY, FYNNEI. The V gene lost 1 base and the J gene lost 8 bases, with 3 bases spanning the gap.

A few counts support this clone. The rearrangement joins TRBV28 to TRBJ1-1, with D hard to call. Trimming shortened V by 6 bases and J by 6 bases, and 20 bases separated the two germline ends. The germline CDR1 and CDR2 sequences are MDHEN and SYDVKM. The CDR3 runs to 15 residues. The CDR3 is CASRDAAWRRAEAFF. As DNA, the CDR3 is TGTGCCAGCAGGGATGCAGCCTGGAGGCGCGCTGAAGCTTTCTTT. Using reference TRBV28 and TRBJ1-1 for the parts outside the CDR3, the full variable domain is DVKVTQSSRYLVKRTGEKVFLECVQDMDHENMFWYRQDPGLGLRLIYFSYDVKMKEKGDIPEGYSVSREKKERFSLILESASTNQTSMYLCASRDAAWRRAEAFFGQGTRLTVV.

The V gene is TRBV7-2, the J gene TRBJ2-5; a possible D gene is TRBD1 (6 bases). The germline V gene has CDR1 SGHTA and CDR2 FQGNSA. The CDR3 totals 14 residues. Trimming took off 2 bases at V and 5 bases at J, with 12 bases between the two ends. CDR3 nucleotide sequence: TGTGCCAGCAGCTTAAGGCAGGGGCAGGAGACCCAGTACTTC. Residues: CASSLRQGQETQYF. The variable domain in full, with the rest retrieved from reference TRBV7-2 and TRBJ2-5, is GAGVSQSPSNKVTEKGKDVELRCDPISGHTALYWYRQSLGQGLEFLIYFQGNSAPDKSGLPSDRFSAERTGGSVSTLTIQRTQQEDSAVYLCASSLRQGQETQYFGPGTRLLVL.

In the case of this clone: Other DNA sequences within the sample encode an identical CDR3. The chain uses TRBV5-4 and TRBJ2-7; D perhaps matches TRBD2 (5 bases). This CDR3 contains 14 residues. Germline V CDR1 and CDR2: SGHNT, YYREEE (reference sequence). Trimming took 0 bases from V and 2 from J, leaving 9 bases between them. DNA of the CDR3: TGTGCCAGCAGCTTGGGAGCGGATACCTACGAGCAGTACTTC. Translating gives CASSLGADTYEQYF.

The gene calls are TRBV18 and TRBJ2-1, with no clear D. Germline values: CDR1 KGHSH, CDR2 LQKENI. The CDR3 consists of 16 residues. V was clipped by 3 bases and J by 7 bases, with 19 bases between them. This CDR3 is CASSPIKSLKGNEQFF. Written as DNA, the CDR3 is TGTGCCAGCTCACCGATTAAATCCCTAAAGGGAAATGAGCAGTTCTTC. The full variable domain, with the rest looked up from reference TRBV18 and TRBJ2-1, is NAGVMQNPRHLVRRRGQEARLRCSPMKGHSHVYWYRQLPEEGLKFMVYLQKENIIDESGMPKERFSAEFPKEGPSILRIQQVVRGDSAAYFCASSPIKSLKGNEQFFGPGTRLTVL.

J is TRBJ2-2 and V is TRBV5-1, with 7 positions matching TRBD2. The germline V gene encodes CDR1 SGHRS and CDR2 YFSETQ. With V trimmed by 2 bases and J by 2 bases, 12 bases remained unmatched. CDR3 length equals 18 residues. The chain's CDR3 is CASSFTSAFYDNTGELFF. As DNA, the CDR3 is TGCGCCAGCAGCTTTACTAGCGCATTCTACGACAACACCGGGGAGCTGTTTTTT.

The J gene is TRBJ2-5, the V gene TRBV7-2, with D perhaps TRBD1 (5 bases). V was pared by 5 bases and J by 6 bases, with 13 bases between. Per germline, CDR1 SGHTA and CDR2 FQGNSA. There are 13 residues in the CDR3. The CDR3 DNA reads TGTGCCAGCAGCCCGCAGGGTGGCAAGACCCAGTACTTC. This encodes CASSPQGGKTQYF.

CDR3 region: CASSSEVGGTGELFF. The CDR3 DNA is TGTGCCAGCAGCTCGGAGGTCGGGGGCACCGGGGAGCTGTTTTTT. The V gene is TRBV5-4, the J gene TRBJ2-2; a weak D match, TRBD2 (6 bases). There are 15 residues in the CDR3. The germline V and J ends were trimmed by 3 bases and 4 bases, with 13 bases remaining between them. Germline V lookup: CDR1 SGHNT, CDR2 YYREEE (reference sequence).

This chain uses TRBV5-1 with TRBJ2-3; the D gene is possibly TRBD1 (5 bases). Germline loops: CDR1 SGHRS, CDR2 YFSETQ. Trimming stripped 2 bases from V and 3 bases from J, with 16 bases between. The CDR3 contains 16 residues. The CDR3 nucleotides read TGCGCCAGCAGCTTTGGATTGGGGCGCGGAACAGATACGCAGTATTTT. Amino acids: CASSFGLGRGTDTQYF. The full variable domain, completed using reference TRBV5-1 and TRBJ2-3, is KAGVTQTPRYLIKTRGQQVTLSCSPISGHRSVSWYQQTPGQGLQFLFEYFSETQRNKGNFPGRFSGRQFSNSRSEMNVSTLELGDSALYLCASSFGLGRGTDTQYFGPGTRLTVL.

This clone was picked up one time. V is TRBV11-3 and J is TRBJ2-6; TRBD1 aligns across 8 bases. The CDR3 contains 17 residues. Germline V gene data show CDR1 as SGHNT and CDR2 as YENEEA. Trimming took 5 bases from V and 2 from J; bases not matched to a gene: 8. This chain's CDR3 is CASSRGQGVPGANVLTF. The CDR3 coding sequence is TGTGCCAGCAGCCGCGGACAGGGAGTTCCTGGGGCCAACGTCCTGACTTTC.

This clone was seen only a few times. This chain links TRBV7-2 with TRBJ1-5; D gene uncertain. The CDR3 extends over 13 amino acids. CDR1 and CDR2 (germline): SGHTA, FQGNSA. V was pared by 8 bases and J by 3 bases, with 11 bases between. The CDR3 DNA reads as TGTGCCAGCCAAATGGTAAACAATCAGCCCCAGCATTTT. Translating it yields CASQMVNNQPQHF.